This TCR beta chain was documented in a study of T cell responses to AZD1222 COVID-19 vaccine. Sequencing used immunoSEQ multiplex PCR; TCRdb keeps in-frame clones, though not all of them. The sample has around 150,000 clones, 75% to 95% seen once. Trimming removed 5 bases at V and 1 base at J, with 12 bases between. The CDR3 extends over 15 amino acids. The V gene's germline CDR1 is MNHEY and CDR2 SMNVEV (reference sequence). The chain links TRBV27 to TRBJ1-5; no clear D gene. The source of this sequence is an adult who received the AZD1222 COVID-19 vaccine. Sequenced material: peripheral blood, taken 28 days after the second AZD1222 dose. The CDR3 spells CASSLLMGSNQPQHF. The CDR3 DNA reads TGTGCCAGCAGTCTCTTAATGGGGAGCAATCAGCCCCAGCATTTT.